The TCR beta chain under discussion was sequenced for a study of blood T cell repertoires in COVID-19. Looking at the study overall: In each case, the material was cDNA or gDNA derived from T cells, B-cell-depleted T cells, or PBMCs.

Original processing methods: Reference gene primer amplification gave estimated nucleated cell counts. Clones were sequenced by immunoSEQ multiplex PCR, and TCRdb holds only the in-frame ones, with some missing. V, J and clone size reflect that table, while D and trimming were determined from the DNA. Here the sample spans approximately 220,000 clones, 80% to 85% being singletons. The CDR3 totals 15 residues, both ends included. CDR1 and CDR2 (germline): MNHEY, SVGAGI. This clone was recorded only once. No DNA is shown, since the ends of the CDR3 on it are uncertain; the CDR3 is the one TCRdb lists. The chain carries TRBV6-5 and TRBJ2-3; the table's D gene call, TRBD2, was not cross checked with the DNA. The receptor was isolated from a woman aged 25 to 45 who had recovered from COVID-19. Material for sequencing was peripheral blood. CDR3: CASSTSASGTDTQYF.